This T cell receptor beta chain was found in a study of control samples from healthy donors and cancer patients. The CDR3 contains 13 residues. CDR1 and CDR2 from the germline V gene are LNHNV and YYDKDF (reference sequence). Trimming removed 5 bases from V and 7 bases from J, with 14 bases in between. The data were produced by immunoSEQ multiplex PCR, yet TCRdb's version contains in-frame clones alone and is incomplete. This table holds 150,000 to 200,000 clones, around 87% found once. The sequence was obtained from a woman between 50 and 59 years old in good health. The specimen sequenced was blood. The V gene is TRBV15, the J gene TRBJ1-1, with D possibly TRBD1 on 6 matching bases. The CDR3 protein is CATSQTGGGEAFF. The CDR3, as DNA: TGTGCCACCAGCCAAACGGGGGGCGGTGAAGCTTTCTTT.